A selection of T cell receptor beta chains follows, all from one sample in a study of blood T cells in healthy people across ages. TCRdb analysed the 5' RACE reads with MiXCR anew, one entry per CDR3 protein. This table has 450,000 to 700,000 distinct CDR3 sequences, approximately 30% appearing once. The source material was blood. These receptors were taken from a woman in her 70s in good health. CDR3s include the opening cysteine and the closing phenylalanine or tryptophan. Fields, in order: D gene, J gene, clone size, V gene, CDR3 protein, CDR3 DNA. The D gene is left open where the match is weak. Size values are once, few and many counts, or a class for expanded clones, and some rows have none.

- TRBJ2-7 few TRBV4-2 CASSQERESEYYEQYF TGTGCCAGCAGCCAAGAAAGGGAATCTGAATACTACGAGCAGTACTTC
TRBD1 TRBJ2-7 - TRBV6-2/TRBV6-3 CASRLDRVSYEQYF TGTGCCAGCAGGCTGGACAGGGTATCCTACGAGCAGTACTTC
- TRBJ2-2 - TRBV7-2 CASSFSPGDTGELFF TGTGCCAGCAGCTTTTCGCCTGGGGACACCGGGGAGCTGTTTTTT
- TRBJ1-2 - TRBV12-3/TRBV12-4 CASSTQGGYGYTF TGTGCCAGCAGCACTCAGGGCGGCTATGGCTACACCTTC
- TRBJ1-3 - TRBV29-1 CSVAERGGSGNTIYF TGCAGCGTCGCAGAACGAGGGGGATCTGGAAACACCATATATTTT
- TRBJ2-7 - TRBV4-2 CASSQEGLQRGYEQYF TGTGCCAGCAGCCAAGAGGGACTCCAACGTGGCTACGAGCAGTACTTC
- TRBJ1-3 few TRBV7-6 CASSPRFGNTIYF TGTGCCAGCAGCCCCAGATTTGGAAACACCATATATTTT
TRBD1 TRBJ2-1 - TRBV9 CASSDAGQEYNEQFF TGTGCCAGCAGCGACGCGGGACAGGAATACAATGAGCAGTTCTTC
- TRBJ2-5 few TRBV4-3 CASSQAALETQYF TGCGCCAGCAGCCAAGCGGCGTTGGAGACCCAGTACTTC
TRBD2 TRBJ2-1 - TRBV7-9 CASSPVSGFSYNEQFF TGTGCCAGCAGCCCGGTTAGCGGGTTCTCCTACAATGAGCAGTTCTTC
TRBD1 TRBJ2-4 - TRBV6-6 CASRRQGYIQYF TGTGCCAGCAGGCGACAGGGGTACATTCAGTACTTC
TRBD1 TRBJ2-1 many TRBV7-9 CASSNQQGRATTGVMNNEQFF TGTGCCAGCAGTAATCAGCAGGGGCGAGCCACCACAGGGGTAATGAACAATGAGCAGTTCTTC
- TRBJ1-2 few TRBV3-1 CASSQVRPANVGYGYTF TGTGCCAGCAGCCAAGTACGACCGGCAAACGTGGGTTATGGCTACACCTTC
- TRBJ1-1 - TRBV20-1 CSAPWDEGAKNTEAFF TGCAGTGCACCGTGGGACGAGGGCGCCAAGAACACTGAAGCTTTCTTT
TRBD1 TRBJ1-5 - TRBV5-1 CASSLFGQGGQPQHF TGCGCCAGCAGCTTGTTTGGACAGGGAGGTCAGCCCCAGCATTTT
TRBD2 TRBJ2-5 - TRBV11-2 CASSTGGASQYF TGTGCCAGCAGCACCGGGGGGGCCTCTCAGTACTTC
TRBD2 TRBJ2-5 - TRBV7-9 CASSLAGSGGSQETQYF TGTGCCAGCAGCTTAGCTGGTAGCGGGGGGAGCCAAGAGACCCAGTACTTC
- TRBJ1-1 few TRBV10-3 CAISESMGGYTEAFF TGTGCCATCAGTGAGTCAATGGGAGGGTACACTGAAGCTTTCTTT
- TRBJ2-5 few TRBV5-1 CASSQQGLKETQYF TGCGCCAGCAGCCAGCAGGGGCTTAAAGAGACCCAGTACTTC
- TRBJ2-1 few TRBV4-3 CACSQDKGYKQFF TGCGCCTGCAGCCAAGATAAGGGGTACAAGCAGTTCTTC
TRBD2 TRBJ2-1 - TRBV20-1 CSAGTSGYNEQFF TGCAGTGCGGGTACTAGCGGCTACAATGAGCAGTTCTTC
- TRBJ2-1 - TRBV24-1 CATSDPGGRESYNEQFF TGTGCCACCAGTGATCCAGGGGGGAGAGAATCCTACAATGAGCAGTTCTTC
- TRBJ2-7 - TRBV14 CASSLRLNSRSYEQYF TGTGCCAGCAGCCTCAGACTGAACTCTCGCTCCTACGAGCAGTACTTC
- TRBJ1-2 few TRBV20-1 CSARDGSNYGYTF TGCAGTGCGCGGGACGGAAGTAACTATGGCTACACCTTC
TRBD2 TRBJ2-5 few TRBV7-2 CASSSGGDLQGGTQYF TGTGCCAGCAGCTCGGGGGGGGATTTACAGGGAGGGACCCAGTACTTC
- TRBJ1-1 - TRBV5-5 CASSLVQGWMNTEAFF TGTGCCAGCAGCTTGGTGCAGGGATGGATGAACACTGAAGCTTTCTTT
- TRBJ2-6 - TRBV7-9 CASSSLLSGANVLTF TGTGCCAGCAGCTCCCTACTCTCTGGGGCCAACGTCCTGACTTTC